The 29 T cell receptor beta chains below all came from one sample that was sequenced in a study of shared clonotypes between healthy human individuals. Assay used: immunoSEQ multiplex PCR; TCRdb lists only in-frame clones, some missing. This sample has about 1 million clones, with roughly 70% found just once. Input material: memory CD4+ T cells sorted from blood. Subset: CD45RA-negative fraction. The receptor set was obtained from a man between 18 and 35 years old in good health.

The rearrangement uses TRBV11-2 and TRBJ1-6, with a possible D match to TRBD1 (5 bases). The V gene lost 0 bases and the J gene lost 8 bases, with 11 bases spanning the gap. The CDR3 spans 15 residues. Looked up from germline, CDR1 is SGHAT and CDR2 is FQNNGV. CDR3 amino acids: CASSLDGREYSPLHF. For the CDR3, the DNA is TGTGCCAGCAGCTTAGATGGCAGGGAATATTCACCCCTCCACTTT.

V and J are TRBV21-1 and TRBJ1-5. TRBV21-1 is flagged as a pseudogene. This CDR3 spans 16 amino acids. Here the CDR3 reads CASSKEGRKPNQPQHF. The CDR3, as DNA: TGTGCCAGCAGCAAAGAAGGCCGTAAGCCCAATCAGCCCCAGCATTTT.

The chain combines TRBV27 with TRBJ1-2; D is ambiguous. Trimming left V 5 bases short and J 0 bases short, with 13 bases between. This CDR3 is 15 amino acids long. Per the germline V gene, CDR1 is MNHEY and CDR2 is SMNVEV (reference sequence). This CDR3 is CASSAVQYPNYGYTF. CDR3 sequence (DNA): TGTGCCAGCAGTGCGGTCCAATATCCTAACTATGGCTACACCTTC.

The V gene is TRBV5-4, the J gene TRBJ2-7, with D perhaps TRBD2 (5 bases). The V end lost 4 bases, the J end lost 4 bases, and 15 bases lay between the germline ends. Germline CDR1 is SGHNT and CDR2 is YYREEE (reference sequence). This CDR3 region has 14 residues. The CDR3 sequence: CASSLGVWEYEQYF. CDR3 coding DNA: TGTGCCAGCAGCCTTGGGGTGTGGGAGTACGAGCAGTACTTC.

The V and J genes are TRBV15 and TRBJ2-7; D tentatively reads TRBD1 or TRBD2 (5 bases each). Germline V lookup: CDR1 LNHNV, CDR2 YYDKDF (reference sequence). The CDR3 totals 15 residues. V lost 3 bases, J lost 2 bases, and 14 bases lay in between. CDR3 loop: CATSRGPFPPYEQYF. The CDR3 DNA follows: TGTGCCACCAGCAGGGGACCTTTTCCCCCCTACGAGCAGTACTTC.

The CDR3 bases are TGCGCCAGCAGCTTGGATCGGGAGACAGATACGCAGTATTTT. Amino acids: CASSLDRETDTQYF. This chain links TRBV5-1 with TRBJ2-3; D may be TRBD2 (6 bases). Trimming took off 0 bases at V and 3 bases at J, with 8 bases between the two ends. Germline lookup yields CDR1 SGHRS and CDR2 YFSETQ. CDR3 size: 14 residues.

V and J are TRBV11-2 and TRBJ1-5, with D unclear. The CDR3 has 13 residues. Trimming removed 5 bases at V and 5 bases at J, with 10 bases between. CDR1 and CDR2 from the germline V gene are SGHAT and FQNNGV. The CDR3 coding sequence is TGTGCCAGCAGCCAGGTCCCCGATCAGCCCCAGCATTTT. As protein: CASSQVPDQPQHF.

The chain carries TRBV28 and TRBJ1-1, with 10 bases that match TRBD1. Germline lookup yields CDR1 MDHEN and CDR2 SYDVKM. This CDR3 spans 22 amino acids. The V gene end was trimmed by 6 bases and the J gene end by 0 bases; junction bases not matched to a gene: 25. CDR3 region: CASREGTGDGVGMVGMNTEAFF. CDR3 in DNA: TGTGCCAGCAGGGAGGGGACAGGGGATGGGGTGGGGATGGTGGGCATGAACACTGAAGCTTTCTTT. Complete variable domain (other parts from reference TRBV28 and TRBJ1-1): DVKVTQSSRYLVKRTGEKVFLECVQDMDHENMFWYRQDPGLGLRLIYFSYDVKMKEKGDIPEGYSVSREKKERFSLILESASTNQTSMYLCASREGTGDGVGMVGMNTEAFFGQGTRLTVV.

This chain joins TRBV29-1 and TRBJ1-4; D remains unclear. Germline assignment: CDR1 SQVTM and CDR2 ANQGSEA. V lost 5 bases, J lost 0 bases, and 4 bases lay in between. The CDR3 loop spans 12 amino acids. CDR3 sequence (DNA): TGCAGCGTTCAGGCAACTAATGAAAAACTGTTTTTT. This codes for CSVQATNEKLFF.

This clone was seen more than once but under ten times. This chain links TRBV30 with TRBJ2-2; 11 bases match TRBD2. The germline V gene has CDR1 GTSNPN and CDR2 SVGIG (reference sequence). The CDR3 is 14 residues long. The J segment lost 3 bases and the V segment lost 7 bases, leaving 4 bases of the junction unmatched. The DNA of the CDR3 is TGTGCCTACGGGACTAGCGGTCACACCGGGGAGCTGTTTTTT. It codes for CAYGTSGHTGELFF.

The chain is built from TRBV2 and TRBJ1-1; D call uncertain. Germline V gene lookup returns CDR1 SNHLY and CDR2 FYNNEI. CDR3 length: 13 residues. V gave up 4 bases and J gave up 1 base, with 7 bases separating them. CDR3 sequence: CASSGNENTEAFF. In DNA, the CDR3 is TGTGCCAGCAGTGGTAACGAGAACACTGAAGCTTTCTTT.

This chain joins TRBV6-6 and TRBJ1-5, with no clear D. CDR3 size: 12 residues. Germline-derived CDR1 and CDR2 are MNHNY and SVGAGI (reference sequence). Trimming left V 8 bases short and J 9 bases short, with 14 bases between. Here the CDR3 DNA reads TGTGCCAGCTCCCCGGCGGCGCCGCCCCAGCATTTT. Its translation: CASSPAAPPQHF.

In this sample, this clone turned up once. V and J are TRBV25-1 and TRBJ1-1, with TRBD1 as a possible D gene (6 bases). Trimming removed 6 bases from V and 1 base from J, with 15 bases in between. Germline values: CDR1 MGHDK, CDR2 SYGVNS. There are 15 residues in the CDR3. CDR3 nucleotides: TGTGCCAGCAGGGAAGCGACAGGTGGGAACACTGAAGCTTTCTTT. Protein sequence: CASREATGGNTEAFF.

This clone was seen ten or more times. The CDR3 DNA reads TGTGCCAGTAGTCGTAGCGTGAACACCGGGGAGCTGTTTTTT. Translation: CASSRSVNTGELFF. The rearrangement uses TRBV19 and TRBJ2-2; a weak D match, TRBD2 (5 bases). Germline CDR1 LNHDA, CDR2 SQIVND (reference sequence). This CDR3 has 14 residues. Deletions cut 5 bases from V and 1 base from J, with 8 bases between.

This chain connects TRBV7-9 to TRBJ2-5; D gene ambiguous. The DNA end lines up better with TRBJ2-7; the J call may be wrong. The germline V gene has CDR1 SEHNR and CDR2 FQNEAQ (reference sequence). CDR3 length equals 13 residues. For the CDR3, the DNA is TGTGCCAGCAGCTTACATGGATTCTACGAGCAGTACTTC. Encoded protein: CASSLHGFYEQYF.

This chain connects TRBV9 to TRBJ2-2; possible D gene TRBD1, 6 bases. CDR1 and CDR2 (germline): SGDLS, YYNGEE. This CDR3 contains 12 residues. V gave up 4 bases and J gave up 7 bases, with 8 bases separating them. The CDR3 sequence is CASSLRGGELFF. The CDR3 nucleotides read TGTGCCAGCAGCCTCAGGGGCGGGGAGCTGTTTTTT.

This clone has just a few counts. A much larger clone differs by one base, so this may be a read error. CDR3 in DNA: TGCGCCAGCAGCGGGGACAGGGACAATGAGCAGTTCTTC. This codes for CASSGDRDNEQFF. The V call is TRBV5-1, the J call TRBJ2-1, with 9 positions matching TRBD1. The CDR3 sequence is 13 residues long. Germline loops: CDR1 SGHRS, CDR2 YFSETQ. Trimming at V came to 4 bases and at J to 5 bases, leaving 1 base not matched to a gene.

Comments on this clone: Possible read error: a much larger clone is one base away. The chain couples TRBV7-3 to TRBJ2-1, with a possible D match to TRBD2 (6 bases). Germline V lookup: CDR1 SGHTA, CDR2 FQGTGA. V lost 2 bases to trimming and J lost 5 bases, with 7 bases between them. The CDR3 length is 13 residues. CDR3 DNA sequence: TGTGCCAGCAGCTTAGGACTAAACAATGAGCAGTTCTTC. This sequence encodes CASSLGLNNEQFF. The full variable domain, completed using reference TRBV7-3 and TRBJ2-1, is GAGVSQTPSNKVTEKGKYVELRCDPISGHTALYWYRQSLGQGPEFLIYFQGTGAADDSGLPNDRFFAVRPEGSVSTLKIQRTERGDSAVYLCASSLGLNNEQFFGPGTRLTVL.

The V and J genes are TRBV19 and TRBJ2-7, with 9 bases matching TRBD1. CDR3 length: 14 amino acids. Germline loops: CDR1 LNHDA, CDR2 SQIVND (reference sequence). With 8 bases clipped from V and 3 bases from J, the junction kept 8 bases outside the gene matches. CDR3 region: CASHAGTGYYEQYF. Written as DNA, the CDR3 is TGTGCCAGTCATGCCGGGACAGGGTACTACGAGCAGTACTTC.

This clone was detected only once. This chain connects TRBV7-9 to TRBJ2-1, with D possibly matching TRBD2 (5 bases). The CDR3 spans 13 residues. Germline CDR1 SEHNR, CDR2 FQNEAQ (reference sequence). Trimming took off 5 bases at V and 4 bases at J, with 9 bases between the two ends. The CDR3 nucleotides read TGTGCCAGCAGCGGCGTAGCGTACAATGAGCAGTTCTTC. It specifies CASSGVAYNEQFF.

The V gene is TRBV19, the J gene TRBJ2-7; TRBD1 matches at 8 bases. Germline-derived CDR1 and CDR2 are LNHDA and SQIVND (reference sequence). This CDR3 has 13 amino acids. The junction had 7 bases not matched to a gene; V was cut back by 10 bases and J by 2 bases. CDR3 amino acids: CATGDRSPYEQYF. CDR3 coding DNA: TGTGCCACCGGGGACAGGTCCCCCTACGAGCAGTACTTC.

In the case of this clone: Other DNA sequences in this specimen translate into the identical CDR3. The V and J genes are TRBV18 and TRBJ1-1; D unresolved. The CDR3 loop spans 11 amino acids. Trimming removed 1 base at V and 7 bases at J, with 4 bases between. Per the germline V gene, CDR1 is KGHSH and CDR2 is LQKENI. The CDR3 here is CASSPRDEAFF. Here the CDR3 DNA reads TGTGCCAGCTCACCACGGGATGAAGCTTTCTTT.

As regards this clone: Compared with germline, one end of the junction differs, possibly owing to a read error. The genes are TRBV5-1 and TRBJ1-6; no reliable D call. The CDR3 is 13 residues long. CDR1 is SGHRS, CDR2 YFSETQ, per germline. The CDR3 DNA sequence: TGCGCCAGCGGCTTGAGTTCGGGTTCACCCCTCCACTTT. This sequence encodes CASGLSSGSPLHF.

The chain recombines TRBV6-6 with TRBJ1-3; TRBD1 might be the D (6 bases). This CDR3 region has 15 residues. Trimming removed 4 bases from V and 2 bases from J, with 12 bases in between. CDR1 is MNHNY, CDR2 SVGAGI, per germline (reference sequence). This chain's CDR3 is CASSFPGQTGNTIYF. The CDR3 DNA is TGTGCCAGCAGTTTCCCGGGACAAACTGGAAACACCATATATTTT.

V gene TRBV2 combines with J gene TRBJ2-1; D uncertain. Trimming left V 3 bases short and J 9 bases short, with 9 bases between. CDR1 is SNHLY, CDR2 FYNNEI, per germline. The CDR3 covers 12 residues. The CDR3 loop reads CASSDLAVEQFF. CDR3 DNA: TGTGCCAGCAGTGATTTGGCGGTTGAGCAGTTCTTC.

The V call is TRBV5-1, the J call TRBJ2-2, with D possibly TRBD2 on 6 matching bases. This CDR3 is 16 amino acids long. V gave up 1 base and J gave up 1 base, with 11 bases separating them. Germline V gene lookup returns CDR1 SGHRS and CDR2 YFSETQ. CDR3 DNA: TGCGCCAGCAGCTTGCCGGCGGGAATGAACACCGGGGAGCTGTTTTTT. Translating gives CASSLPAGMNTGELFF.

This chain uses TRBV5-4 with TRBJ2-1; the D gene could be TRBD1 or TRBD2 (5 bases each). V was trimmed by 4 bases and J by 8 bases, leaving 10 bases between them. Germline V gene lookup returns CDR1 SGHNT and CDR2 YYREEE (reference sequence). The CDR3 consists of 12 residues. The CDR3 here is CASSLRGDEQFF. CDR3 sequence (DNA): TGTGCCAGCAGCCTAAGAGGGGATGAGCAGTTCTTC.

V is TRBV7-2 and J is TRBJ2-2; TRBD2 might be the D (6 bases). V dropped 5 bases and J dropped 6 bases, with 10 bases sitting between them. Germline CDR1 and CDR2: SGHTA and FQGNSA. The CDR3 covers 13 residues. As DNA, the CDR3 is TGTGCCAGCAGCGCCGGGACTCCCGGGGAGCTGTTTTTT. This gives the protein CASSAGTPGELFF.

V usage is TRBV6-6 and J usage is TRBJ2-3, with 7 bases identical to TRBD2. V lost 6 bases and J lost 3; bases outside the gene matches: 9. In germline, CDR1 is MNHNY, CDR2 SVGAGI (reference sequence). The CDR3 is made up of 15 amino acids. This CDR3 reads CASRAAGRETDTQYF. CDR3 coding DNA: TGTGCCAGCAGAGCAGCTGGGCGGGAGACAGATACGCAGTATTTT.